This TCR beta chain originates from a study of regulatory T cells in long-lasting Graves disease. Across the whole study: Positive TSH receptor antibodies alongside over 5 years of antithyroid drugs were what marked Graves' disease as persistent.

Regarding the study as a whole: Patients with persistent Graves' had lower TCR diversity than newly diagnosed patients.

Remarks on this clonotype: As yet, its antigen is unknown.

As for time point: persistent/refractory GD, antithyroid drugs over 5 years with positive TRAb. RNA from PBMCs was the source of the TCR library. Germline V gene sequence: CDR1 GTSNPN, CDR2 SVGIG (reference sequence). The junction had 4 bases not matched to a gene; V was cut back by 4 bases and J by 6 bases. This CDR3 is 13 amino acids long. The TCR beta library used iRepertoire HTBI primers with Arm-PCR amplification of CDR3. TCRdb re-derived calls from the multiplex PCR reads in MiXCR, one entry per CDR3 protein. The sample comprises about 430,000 distinct CDR3 sequences, around 20% of which are singletons, and approximately 14% rests with the top ten.

The source material was peripheral blood mononuclear cells (PBMCs), sampled when the disease was refractory, from a patient treated with antithyroid drugs. This receptor was obtained from a female donor with Graves disease. V gene TRBV30 combines with J gene TRBJ2-7, with TRBD2 matching over 12 bases. The CDR3 region has the DNA TGTGCCTGGAACCTAGCGGGGGGGGGCGAGCAGTACTTC. Translating gives CAWNLAGGGEQYF.